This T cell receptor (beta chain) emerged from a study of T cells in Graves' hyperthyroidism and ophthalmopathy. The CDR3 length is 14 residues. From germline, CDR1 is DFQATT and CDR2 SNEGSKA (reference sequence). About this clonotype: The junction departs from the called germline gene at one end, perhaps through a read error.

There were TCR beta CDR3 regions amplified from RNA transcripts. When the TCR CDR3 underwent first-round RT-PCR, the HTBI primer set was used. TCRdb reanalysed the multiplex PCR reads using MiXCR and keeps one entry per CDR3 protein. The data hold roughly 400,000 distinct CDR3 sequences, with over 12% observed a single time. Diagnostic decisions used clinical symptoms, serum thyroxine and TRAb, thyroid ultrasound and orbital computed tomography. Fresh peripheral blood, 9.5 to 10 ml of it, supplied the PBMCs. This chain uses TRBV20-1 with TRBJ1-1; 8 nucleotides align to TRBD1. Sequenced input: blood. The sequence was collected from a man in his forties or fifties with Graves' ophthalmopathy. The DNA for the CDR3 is TGCAGTGCTAGGGCGGACAGGGCGAACACTGAAGCTTCCTTT. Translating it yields CSARADRANTEASF.